The present entry profiles one TCR beta chain with its context. Its target antigen remains unknown. No quality values exist for individual bases; no much larger clone is one base distant. Collaborating institutions collected whole blood in K2EDTA tubes following their own protocols. For TCRbeta analysis, collaborators shipped samples in one of three forms: frozen whole blood, isolated PBMCs, or DNA extracted from either of those sample types. The CDR3 runs 15 residues from the cysteine to the phenylalanine. The only DNA kept is the CDR3, 45 bases in frame from the first base. The V end loses 2 bases and the J end loses 7 bases, and a stretch of 12 bases separates them. CDR1 is given as SGHTA and CDR2 as FQGNSA, both from the germline V gene. These data originate in a study of blood T cell repertoires in COVID-19 (dated by TCRdb to about 2020). About the study as a whole: The collaborator samples originated in the United States, Italy and Spain and spanned the acute and convalescent phases of COVID-19. The material from the prospective study consisted of cDNA or gDNA derived from T cells, B-cell-depleted T cells, or PBMCs. The dataset comprised deeply sampled blood TCRbeta repertoires from subjects exposed to, actively infected with, or recovered from COVID-19. The repertoires were released in a freely available public database meant as a resource for research on the immune response to SARS-CoV-2. The samples were drawn from two sources: the first 160 participants of the ongoing ImmuneRACE study, and 1,254 subjects contributed by 6 global collaborators. Sample metadata almost always included a de-identified subject ID, COVID-19 status, age in years and sex. Where HLA class I and class II types were available, the types were taken from metadata supplied by the sample provider, not from assay-based typing.

The paper as a whole reports these results and caveats: Clinical and demographic metadata were provided uncurated, with the amount varying by source and participant.

The immunoSEQ Assay, a bias-controlled multiplex PCR, was used to amplify TCRbeta CDR3 regions from genomic DNA. Processing in the source paper ran as follows. The number of nucleated cells in each sample was estimated by amplification of reference gene primers within the assay. To quantify the absolute abundance of each unique TCRbeta CDR3 rearrangement, sequence reads were collapsed and filtered. For each sample, productive Simpson clonality was calculated as the square root of Simpson's diversity index over productive rearrangements. TCRdb retrieved this table from immuneACCESS and kept in-frame rearrangements only. Not all clones are present; in checked studies, unresolved V genes account for under half, and no reason is known for the remainder. That table gives V, J and clone size, and the DNA gave D and trimming. The sample includes a few hundred thousand clones, with around 86% observed a single time. Together, the top ten hold 1% of the sample.

The rearranged segments are TRBV7-2 and TRBJ1-6, with TRBD1 as a weak D call on 5 bases. Sequencing was carried out using peripheral blood. The sequence was collected from a man aged 50-59 years with active or convalescent COVID-19. The CDR3 protein sequence reads: CASSLIRARNSPLHF. The bases are TGTGCCAGCAGCTTAATCAGGGCACGAAATTCACCCCTCCACTTT.